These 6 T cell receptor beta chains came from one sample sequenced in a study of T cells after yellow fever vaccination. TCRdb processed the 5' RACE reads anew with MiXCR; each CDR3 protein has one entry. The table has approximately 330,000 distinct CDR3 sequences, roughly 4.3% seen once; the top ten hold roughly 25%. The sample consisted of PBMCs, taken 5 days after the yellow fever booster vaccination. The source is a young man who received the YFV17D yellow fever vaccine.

CDR3 loop: CSVVGTGPGNTIYF. DNA for the CDR3: TGCAGCGTTGTAGGGACAGGACCCGGAAACACCATATATTTT. The chain carries TRBV29-1 and TRBJ1-3, with 8 bases identical to TRBD1. CDR3 length: 14 residues. CDR1 SQVTM and CDR2 ANQGSEA come from the germline V gene. After removal of 4 bases from V and 4 bases from J, the junction contained 6 bases not matched to a gene.

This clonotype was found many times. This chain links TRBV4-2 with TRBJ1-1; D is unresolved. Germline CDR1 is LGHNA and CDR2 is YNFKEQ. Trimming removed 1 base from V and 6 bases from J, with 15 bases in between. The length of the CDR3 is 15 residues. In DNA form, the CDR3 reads TGTGCCAGCAGCCAAGTACTGGGGAATGCGGCTGAAGCTTTCTTT. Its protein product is CASSQVLGNAAEAFF.

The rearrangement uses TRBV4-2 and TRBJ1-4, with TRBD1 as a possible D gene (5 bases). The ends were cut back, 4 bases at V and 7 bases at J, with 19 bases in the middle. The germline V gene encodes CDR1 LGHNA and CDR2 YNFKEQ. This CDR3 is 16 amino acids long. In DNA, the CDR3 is TGTGCCAGCAGCCGGACTACAGGACCGTCGGTTGAAAAACTGTTTTTT. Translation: CASSRTTGPSVEKLFF.

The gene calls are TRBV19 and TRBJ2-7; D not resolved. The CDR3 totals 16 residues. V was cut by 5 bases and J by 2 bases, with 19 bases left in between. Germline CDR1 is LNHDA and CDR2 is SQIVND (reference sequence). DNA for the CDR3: TGTGCCAGTAGTCCTGTCGCGCCAAATATCCCCTACGAGCAGTACTTC. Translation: CASSPVAPNIPYEQYF. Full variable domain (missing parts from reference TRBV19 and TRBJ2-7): DGGITQSPKYLFRKEGQNVTLSCEQNLNHDAMYWYRQDPGQGLRLIYYSQIVNDFQKGDIAEGYSVSREKKESFPLTVTSAQKNPTAFYLCASSPVAPNIPYEQYFGPGTRLTVT.

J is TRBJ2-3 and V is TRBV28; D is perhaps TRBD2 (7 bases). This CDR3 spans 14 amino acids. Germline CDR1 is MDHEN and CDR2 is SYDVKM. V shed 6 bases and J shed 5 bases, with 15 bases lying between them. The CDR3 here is CASRPTGLEDTQYF. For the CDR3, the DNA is TGTGCCAGCAGACCGACAGGACTAGAAGATACGCAGTATTTT. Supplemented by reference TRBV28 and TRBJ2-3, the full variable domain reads DVKVTQSSRYLVKRTGEKVFLECVQDMDHENMFWYRQDPGLGLRLIYFSYDVKMKEKGDIPEGYSVSREKKERFSLILESASTNQTSMYLCASRPTGLEDTQYFGPGTRLTVL.

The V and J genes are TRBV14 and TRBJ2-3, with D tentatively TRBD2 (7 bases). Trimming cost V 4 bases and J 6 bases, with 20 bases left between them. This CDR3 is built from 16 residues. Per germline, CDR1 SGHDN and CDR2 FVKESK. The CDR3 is CASSRGGGGPGDTQYF. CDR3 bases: TGTGCCAGCAGCCGTGGGGGCGGGGGCCCCGGGGATACGCAGTATTTT.